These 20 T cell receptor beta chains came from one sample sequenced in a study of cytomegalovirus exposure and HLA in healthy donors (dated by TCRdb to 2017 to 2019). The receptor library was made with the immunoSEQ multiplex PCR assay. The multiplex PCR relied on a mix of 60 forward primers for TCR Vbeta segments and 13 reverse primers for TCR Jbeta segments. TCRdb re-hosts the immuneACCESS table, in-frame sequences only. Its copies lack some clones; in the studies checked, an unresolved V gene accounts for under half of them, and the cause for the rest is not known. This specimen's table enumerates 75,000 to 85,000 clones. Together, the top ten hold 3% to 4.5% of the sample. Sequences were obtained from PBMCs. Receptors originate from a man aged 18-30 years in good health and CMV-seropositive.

This chain's CDR3 is CASSFGPGGGEETQYF. In DNA, the CDR3 is TGTGCCAGCAGCTTCGGGCCTGGCGGGGGGGAAGAGACCCAGTACTTC. The genes are TRBV7-2 and TRBJ2-5, with TRBD2 identical over 9 bases. V was pared by 3 bases and J by 3 bases, with 8 bases of the junction left unmatched. CDR1 is SGHTA and CDR2 is FQGNSA in the germline V gene. The CDR3 consists of 16 residues.

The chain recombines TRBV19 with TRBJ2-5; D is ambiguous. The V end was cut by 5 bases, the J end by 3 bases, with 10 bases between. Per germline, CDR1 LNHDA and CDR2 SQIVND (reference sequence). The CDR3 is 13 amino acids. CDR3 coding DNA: TGTGCCAGTAGTTCAGACTTCGAAGAGACCCAGTACTTC. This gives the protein CASSSDFEETQYF.

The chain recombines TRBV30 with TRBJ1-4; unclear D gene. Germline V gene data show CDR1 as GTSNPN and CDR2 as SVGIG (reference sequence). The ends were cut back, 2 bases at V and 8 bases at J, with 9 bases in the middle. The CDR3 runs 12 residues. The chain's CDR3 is CAWSTFGEKLFF. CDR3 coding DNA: TGTGCCTGGAGTACGTTCGGGGAAAAACTGTTTTTT. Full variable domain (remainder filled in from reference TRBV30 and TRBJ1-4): SQTIHQWPATLVQPVGSPLSLECTVEGTSNPNLYWYRQAAGRGLQLLFYSVGIGQISSEVPQNLSASRPQDRQFILSSKKLLLSDSGFYLCAWSTFGEKLFFGSGTQLSVL.

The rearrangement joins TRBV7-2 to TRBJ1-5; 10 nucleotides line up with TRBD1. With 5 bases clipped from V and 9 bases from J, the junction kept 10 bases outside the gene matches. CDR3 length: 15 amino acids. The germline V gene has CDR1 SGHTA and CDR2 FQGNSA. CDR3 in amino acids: CASSNFRDRGGPQHF. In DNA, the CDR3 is TGTGCCAGCAGCAACTTCCGGGACAGGGGAGGGCCCCAGCATTTT.

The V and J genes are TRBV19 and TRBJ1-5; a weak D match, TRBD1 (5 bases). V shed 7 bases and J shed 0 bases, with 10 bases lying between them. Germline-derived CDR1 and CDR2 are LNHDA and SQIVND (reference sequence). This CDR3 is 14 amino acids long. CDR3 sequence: CASTRTNSNQPQHF. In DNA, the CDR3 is TGTGCCAGTACCCGGACAAATAGCAATCAGCCCCAGCATTTT.

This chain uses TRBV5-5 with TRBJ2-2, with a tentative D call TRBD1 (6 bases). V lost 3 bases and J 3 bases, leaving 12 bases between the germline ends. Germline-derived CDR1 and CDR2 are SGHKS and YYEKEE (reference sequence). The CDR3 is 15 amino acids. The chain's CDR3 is CASSSPRGDTGELFF. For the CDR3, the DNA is TGTGCCAGCAGCTCCCCCAGGGGAGACACCGGGGAGCTGTTTTTT.

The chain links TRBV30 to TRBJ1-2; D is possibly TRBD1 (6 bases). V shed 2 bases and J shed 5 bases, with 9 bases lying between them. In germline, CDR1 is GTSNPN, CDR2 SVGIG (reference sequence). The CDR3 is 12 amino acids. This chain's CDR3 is CAWSIGQYGYTF. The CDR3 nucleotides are TGTGCCTGGAGTATAGGACAGTATGGCTACACCTTC.

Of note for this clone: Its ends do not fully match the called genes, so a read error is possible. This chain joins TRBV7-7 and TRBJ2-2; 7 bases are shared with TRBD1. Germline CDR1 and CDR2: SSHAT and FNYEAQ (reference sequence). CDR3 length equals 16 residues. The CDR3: CASSQGGGRGTGELFF. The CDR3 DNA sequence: TGTGCTAGCAGCCAAGGGGGCGGAAGGGGGACCGGGGAGCTGTTTTTT.

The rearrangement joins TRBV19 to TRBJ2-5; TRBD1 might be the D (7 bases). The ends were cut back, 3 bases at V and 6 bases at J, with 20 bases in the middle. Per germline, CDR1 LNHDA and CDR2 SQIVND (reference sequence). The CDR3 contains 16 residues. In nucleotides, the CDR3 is TGTGCCAGTAGTATTTCAGGGTCAGGGGGGACGCAGACCCAGTACTTC. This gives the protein CASSISGSGGTQTQYF.

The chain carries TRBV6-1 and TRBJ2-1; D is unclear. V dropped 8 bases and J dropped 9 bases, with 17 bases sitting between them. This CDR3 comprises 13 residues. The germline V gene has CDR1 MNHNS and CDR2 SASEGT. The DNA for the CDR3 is TGTGCCAGCGTGCCGGCCGGGTATAGTGAGCAGTTCTTC. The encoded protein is CASVPAGYSEQFF.

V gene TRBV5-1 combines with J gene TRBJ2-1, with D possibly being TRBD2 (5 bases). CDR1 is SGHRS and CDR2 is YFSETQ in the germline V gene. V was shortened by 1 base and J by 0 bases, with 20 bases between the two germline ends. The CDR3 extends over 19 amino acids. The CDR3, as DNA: TGCGCCAGCAGCTTGACGGGATGGGGAAAAACGAGCTCCTACAATGAGCAGTTCTTC. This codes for CASSLTGWGKTSSYNEQFF.

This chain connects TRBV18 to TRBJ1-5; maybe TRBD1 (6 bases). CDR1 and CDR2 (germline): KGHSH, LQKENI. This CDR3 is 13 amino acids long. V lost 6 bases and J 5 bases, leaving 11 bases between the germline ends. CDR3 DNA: TGTGCCAGCTCCCTAAAGGGGGATCAGCCCCAGCATTTT. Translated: CASSLKGDQPQHF.

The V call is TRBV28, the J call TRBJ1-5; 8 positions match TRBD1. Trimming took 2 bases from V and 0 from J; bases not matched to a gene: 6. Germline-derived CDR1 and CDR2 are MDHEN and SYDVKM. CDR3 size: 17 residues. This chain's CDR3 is CASSLTGTGYSNQPQHF. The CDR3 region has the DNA TGTGCCAGCAGTTTAACCGGGACAGGATATAGCAATCAGCCCCAGCATTTT.

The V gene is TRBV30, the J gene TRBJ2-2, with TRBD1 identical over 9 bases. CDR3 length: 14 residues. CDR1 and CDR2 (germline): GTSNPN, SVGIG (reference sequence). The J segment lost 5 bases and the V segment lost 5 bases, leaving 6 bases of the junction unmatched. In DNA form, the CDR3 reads TGTGCCTGGGACAGGGGGAAAAGTACCGGGGAGCTGTTTTTT. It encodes CAWDRGKSTGELFF.

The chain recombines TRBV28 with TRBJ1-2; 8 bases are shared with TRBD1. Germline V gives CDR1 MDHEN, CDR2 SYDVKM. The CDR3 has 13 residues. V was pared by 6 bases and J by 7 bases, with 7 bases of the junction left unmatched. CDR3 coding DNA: TGTGCCAGCAGCCCGGACAGGGAGAGTGGCTACACCTTC. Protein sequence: CASSPDRESGYTF.

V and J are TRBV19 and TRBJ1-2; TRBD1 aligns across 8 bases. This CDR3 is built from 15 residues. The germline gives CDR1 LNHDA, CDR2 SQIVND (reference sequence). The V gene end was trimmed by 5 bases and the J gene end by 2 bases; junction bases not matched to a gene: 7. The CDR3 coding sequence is TGTGCCAGTAGTCCTCACAGGGGGGCCAACTATGGCTACACCTTC. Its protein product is CASSPHRGANYGYTF.

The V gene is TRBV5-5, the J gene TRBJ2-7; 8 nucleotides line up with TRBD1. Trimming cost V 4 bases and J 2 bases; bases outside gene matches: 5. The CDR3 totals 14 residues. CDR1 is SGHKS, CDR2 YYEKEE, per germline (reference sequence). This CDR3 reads CASSGTGDAYEQYF. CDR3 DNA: TGTGCCAGCAGCGGGACAGGCGACGCCTACGAGCAGTACTTC.

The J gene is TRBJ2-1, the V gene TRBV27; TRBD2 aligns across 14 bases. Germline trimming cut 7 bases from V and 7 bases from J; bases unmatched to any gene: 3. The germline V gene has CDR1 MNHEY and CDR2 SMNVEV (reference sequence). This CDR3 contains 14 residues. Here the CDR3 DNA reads TGTGCCAGCACCGGGACTAGCGGGAGAAATGAGCAGTTCTTC. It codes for CASTGTSGRNEQFF.

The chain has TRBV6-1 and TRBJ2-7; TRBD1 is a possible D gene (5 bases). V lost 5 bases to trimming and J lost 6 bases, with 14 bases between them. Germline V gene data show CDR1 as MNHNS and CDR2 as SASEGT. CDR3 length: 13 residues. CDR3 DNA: TGTGCCAGCAGTCCAGGGAACCTTGGCGAGCAGTACTTC. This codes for CASSPGNLGEQYF.

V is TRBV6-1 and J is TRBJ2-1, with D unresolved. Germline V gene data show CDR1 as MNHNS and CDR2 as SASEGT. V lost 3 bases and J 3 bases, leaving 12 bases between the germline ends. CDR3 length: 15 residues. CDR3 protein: CASSESMSGYNEQFF. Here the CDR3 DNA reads TGTGCCAGCAGTGAGTCCATGTCGGGCTACAATGAGCAGTTCTTC.